This is a list of T cell receptor beta chains from one sample in a study of cytomegalovirus exposure and HLA in healthy donors. Sequencing used immunoSEQ multiplex PCR; TCRdb keeps in-frame clones, though not all of them. This sample has about 94,000 clones, with approximately 79% found just once. Sequenced material: PBMCs. All receptors derive from a woman aged 40 to 55 in good health and CMV-seronegative. Each CDR3 is given with its conserved first and last residue. Each record gives: V gene, J gene, CDR3 protein.

TRBV19,TRBJ1-1,CASSIGGRVNTEAFF
TRBV7-9,TRBJ2-1,CASSQGPGRRGEQFF
TRBV5-8,TRBJ1-2,CASSLLRFRAGEGYTF
TRBV6-1,TRBJ1-2,CASTLDREGYTF
TRBV7-2,TRBJ1-5,CASSLANGLNQPQHF
TRBV30,TRBJ2-7,CAWRTRQGVKYEQYF
TRBV7-2,TRBJ1-1,CASSSRLNTEAFF
TRBV2,TRBJ1-2,CARRQGAGGYTF
TRBV30,TRBJ1-3,CAWSRGGSGNTIYF
TRBV15,TRBJ2-7,CATSGDRGSYEQYF
TRBV5-6,TRBJ1-1,CASSSTGFIRNTEAFF